This record looks at one T cell receptor (beta chain) sequence and its context. Germline V gene lookup returns CDR1 MNHEY and CDR2 SVGAGI. The CDR3 length is 16 residues. The trim removed 4 bases at V and 4 bases at J, leaving 11 bases unmatched. In the original analysis: Estimation of nucleated cell counts relied on the amplification of reference gene primers. The protocol was immunoSEQ multiplex PCR, while the TCRdb copy is restricted to in-frame clones and leaves out a portion. The V and J calls and clone size are taken from that table; D and trimming were inferred from the DNA. Here the sample spans a few hundred thousand clones, 88% being singletons. The data were obtained in a study of blood T cell repertoires in COVID-19. Study-wide context: The United States, Italy and Spain were the sources of the acute and convalescent COVID-19 samples. PBMCs, B-cell-depleted T cells, or T cells were the source of the cDNA or gDNA that made up the material.

Cohort 3 recovery required two negative PCRs, clearance, or symptom resolution. This receptor was taken from a woman in her forties or fifties who had recovered from COVID-19. The chain joins TRBV6-5 to TRBJ2-5, with 8 positions matching TRBD2. Input material: PBMCs or T cells enriched from blood (not recorded which). The CDR3 loop reads CASSSHSGNTGETQYF. The CDR3 DNA sequence: TGTGCCAGCAGTTCCCATAGCGGGAATACGGGAGAGACCCAGTACTTC.